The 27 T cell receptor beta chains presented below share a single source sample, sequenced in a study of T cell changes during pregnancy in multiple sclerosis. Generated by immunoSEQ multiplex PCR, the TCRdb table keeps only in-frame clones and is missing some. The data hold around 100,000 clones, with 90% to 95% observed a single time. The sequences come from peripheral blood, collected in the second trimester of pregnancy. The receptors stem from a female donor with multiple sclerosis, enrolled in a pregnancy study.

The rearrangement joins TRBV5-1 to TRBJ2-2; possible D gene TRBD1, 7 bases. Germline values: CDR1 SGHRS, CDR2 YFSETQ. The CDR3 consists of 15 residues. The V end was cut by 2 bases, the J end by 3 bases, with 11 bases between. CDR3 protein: CASSLPGGYTGELFF. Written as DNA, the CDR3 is TGCGCCAGCAGCTTACCAGGGGGGTACACCGGGGAGCTGTTTTTT.

This chain's CDR3 is CATSSTGTRGETQYF. The CDR3 coding sequence is TGTGCCACCAGCAGTACCGGGACCAGGGGAGAGACCCAGTACTTC. This chain joins TRBV15 and TRBJ2-5; D may be TRBD1 (6 bases). CDR3 length equals 15 residues. The V gene's germline CDR1 is LNHNV and CDR2 YYDKDF (reference sequence). Trimming removed 3 bases at V and 4 bases at J, with 15 bases between.

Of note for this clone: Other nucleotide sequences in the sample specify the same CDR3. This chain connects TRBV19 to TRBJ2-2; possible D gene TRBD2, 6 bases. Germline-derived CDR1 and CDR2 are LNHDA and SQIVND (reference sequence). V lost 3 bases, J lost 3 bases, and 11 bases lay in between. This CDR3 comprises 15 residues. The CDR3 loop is CASSIAGGDTGELFF. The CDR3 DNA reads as TGTGCCAGTAGTATTGCCGGGGGAGACACCGGGGAGCTGTTTTTT.

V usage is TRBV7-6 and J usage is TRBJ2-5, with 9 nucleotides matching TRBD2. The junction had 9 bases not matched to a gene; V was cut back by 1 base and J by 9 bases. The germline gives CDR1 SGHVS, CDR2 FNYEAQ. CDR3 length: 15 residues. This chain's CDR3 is CASSLGREGRMAQYF. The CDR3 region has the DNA TGTGCCAGCAGCTTAGGGCGGGAGGGAAGGATGGCCCAGTACTTC.

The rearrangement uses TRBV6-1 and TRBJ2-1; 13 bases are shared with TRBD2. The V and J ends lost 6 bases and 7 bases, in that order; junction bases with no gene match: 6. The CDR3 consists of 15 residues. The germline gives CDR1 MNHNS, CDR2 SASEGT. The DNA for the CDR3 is TGTGCCAGCAGGGGGACTAGCGGGAATCTGAATGAGCAGTTCTTC. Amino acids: CASRGTSGNLNEQFF.

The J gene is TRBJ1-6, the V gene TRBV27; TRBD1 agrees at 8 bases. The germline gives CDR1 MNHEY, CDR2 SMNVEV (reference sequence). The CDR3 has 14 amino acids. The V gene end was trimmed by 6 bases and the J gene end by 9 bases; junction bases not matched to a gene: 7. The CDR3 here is CASRTGQGISPLHF. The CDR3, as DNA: TGTGCCAGCAGGACAGGACAGGGCATTTCACCCCTCCACTTT.

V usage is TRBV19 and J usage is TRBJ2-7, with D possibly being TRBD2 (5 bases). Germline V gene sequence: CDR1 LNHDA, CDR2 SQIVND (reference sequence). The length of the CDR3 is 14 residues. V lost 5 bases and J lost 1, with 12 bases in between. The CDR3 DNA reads TGTGCCAGTAGTCGACAAGCGGCTTCCTACGAGCAGTACTTC. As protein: CASSRQAASYEQYF.

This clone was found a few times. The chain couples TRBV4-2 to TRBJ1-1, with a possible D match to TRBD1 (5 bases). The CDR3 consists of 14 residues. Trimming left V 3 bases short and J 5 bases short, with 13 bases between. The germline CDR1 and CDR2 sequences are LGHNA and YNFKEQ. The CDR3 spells CASSHASRGTEAFF. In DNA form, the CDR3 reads TGTGCCAGCAGCCATGCGTCCCGGGGGACTGAAGCTTTCTTT.

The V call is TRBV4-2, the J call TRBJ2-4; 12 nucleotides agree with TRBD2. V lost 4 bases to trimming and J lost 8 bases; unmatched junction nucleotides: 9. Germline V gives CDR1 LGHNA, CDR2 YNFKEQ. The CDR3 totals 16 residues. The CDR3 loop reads CASSRLAGAPMDIQYF. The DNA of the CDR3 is TGTGCCAGCAGCCGACTAGCGGGGGCCCCGATGGACATTCAGTACTTC.

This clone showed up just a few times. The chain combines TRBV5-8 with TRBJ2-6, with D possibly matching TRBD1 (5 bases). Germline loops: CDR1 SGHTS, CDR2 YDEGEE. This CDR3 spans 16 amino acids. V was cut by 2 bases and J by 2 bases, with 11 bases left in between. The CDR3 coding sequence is TGTGCCAGCAGCTTAGGTGGACACCCTGGGGCCAACGTCCTGACTTTC. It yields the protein CASSLGGHPGANVLTF.

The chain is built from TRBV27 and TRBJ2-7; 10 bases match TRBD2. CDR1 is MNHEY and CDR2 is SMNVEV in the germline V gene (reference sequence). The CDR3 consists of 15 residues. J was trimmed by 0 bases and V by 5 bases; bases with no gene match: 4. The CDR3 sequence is CASSRLAGPSYEQYF. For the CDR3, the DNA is TGTGCCAGCAGTAGACTAGCGGGCCCCTCCTACGAGCAGTACTTC.

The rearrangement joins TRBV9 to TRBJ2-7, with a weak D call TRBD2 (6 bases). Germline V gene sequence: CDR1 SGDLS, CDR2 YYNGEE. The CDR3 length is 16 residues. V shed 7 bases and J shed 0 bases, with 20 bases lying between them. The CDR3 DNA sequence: TGTGCCAGCCCCCATCTCGAGGGGACTTGCTCCTACGAGCAGTACTTC. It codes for CASPHLEGTCSYEQYF. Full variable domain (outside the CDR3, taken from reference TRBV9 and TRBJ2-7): DSGVTQTPKHLITATGQRVTLRCSPRSGDLSVYWYQQSLDQGLQFLIQYYNGEERAKGNILERFSAQQFPDLHSELNLSSLELGDSALYFCASPHLEGTCSYEQYFGPGTRLTVT.

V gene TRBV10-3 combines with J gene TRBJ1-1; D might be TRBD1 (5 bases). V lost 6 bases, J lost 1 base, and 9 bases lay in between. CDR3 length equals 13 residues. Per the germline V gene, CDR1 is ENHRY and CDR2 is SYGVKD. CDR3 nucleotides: TGTGCCATCAGGGACACCCAGAACACTGAAGCTTTCTTT. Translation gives CAIRDTQNTEAFF.

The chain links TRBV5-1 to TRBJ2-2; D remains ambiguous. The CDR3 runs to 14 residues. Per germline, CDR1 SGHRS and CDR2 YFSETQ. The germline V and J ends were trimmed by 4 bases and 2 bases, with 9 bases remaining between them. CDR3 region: CASSRNSNTGELFF. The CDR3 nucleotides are TGCGCCAGCAGCCGTAACAGTAACACCGGGGAGCTGTTTTTT.

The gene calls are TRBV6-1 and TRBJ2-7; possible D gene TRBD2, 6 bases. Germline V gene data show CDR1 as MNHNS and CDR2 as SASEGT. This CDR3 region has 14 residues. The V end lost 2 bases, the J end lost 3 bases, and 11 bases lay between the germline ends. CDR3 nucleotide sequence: TGTGCCAGCAGTGAATCGGGAGATCTCTACGAGCAGTACTTC. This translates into CASSESGDLYEQYF.

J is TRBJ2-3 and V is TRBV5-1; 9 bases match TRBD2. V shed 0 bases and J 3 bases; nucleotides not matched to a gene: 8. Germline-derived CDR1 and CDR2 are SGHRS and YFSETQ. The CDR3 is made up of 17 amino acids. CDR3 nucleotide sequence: TGCGCCAGCAGCTTGGCCGTCCTAGCGGGGCAGACAGATACGCAGTATTTT. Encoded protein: CASSLAVLAGQTDTQYF. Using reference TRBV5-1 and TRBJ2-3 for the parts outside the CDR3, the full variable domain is KAGVTQTPRYLIKTRGQQVTLSCSPISGHRSVSWYQQTPGQGLQFLFEYFSETQRNKGNFPGRFSGRQFSNSRSEMNVSTLELGDSALYLCASSLAVLAGQTDTQYFGPGTRLTVL.

The CDR3: CASSLRVSNQPQHF. The CDR3 DNA reads as TGTGCCAGCAGCTTACGGGTGAGCAATCAGCCCCAGCATTTT. The J gene is TRBJ1-5, the V gene TRBV5-6; D call uncertain. The V gene's germline CDR1 is SGHDT and CDR2 YYEEEE. The length of the CDR3 is 14 residues. V was trimmed by 2 bases and J by 1 base, leaving 7 bases between them. Full variable domain (missing parts from reference TRBV5-6 and TRBJ1-5): DAGVTQSPTHLIKTRGQQVTLRCSPKSGHDTVSWYQQALGQGPQFIFQYYEEEERQRGNFPDRFSGHQFPNYSSELNVNALLLGDSALYLCASSLRVSNQPQHFGDGTRLSIL.

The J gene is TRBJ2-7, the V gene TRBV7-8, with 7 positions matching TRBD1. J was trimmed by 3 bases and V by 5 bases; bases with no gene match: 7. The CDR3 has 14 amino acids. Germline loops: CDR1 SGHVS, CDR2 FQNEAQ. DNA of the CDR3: TGTGCCAGCAGCCGTAATGACAGGGTCTACGAGCAGTACTTC. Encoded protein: CASSRNDRVYEQYF.

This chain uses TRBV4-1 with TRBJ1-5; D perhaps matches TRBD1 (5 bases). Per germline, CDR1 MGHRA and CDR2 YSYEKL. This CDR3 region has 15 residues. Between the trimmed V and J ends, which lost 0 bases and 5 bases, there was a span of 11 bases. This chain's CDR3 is CASSQDRGSDQPQHF. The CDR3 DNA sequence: TGCGCCAGCAGCCAAGATAGGGGCAGCGATCAGCCCCAGCATTTT.

The CDR3 here is CASSLTGSLSNQPQHF. The DNA of the CDR3 is TGTGCCAGCAGCTTGACGGGGAGTCTTAGCAATCAGCCCCAGCATTTT. This chain connects TRBV5-5 to TRBJ1-5; the D is unclear. CDR3 length: 16 residues. Germline CDR1 is SGHKS and CDR2 is YYEKEE (reference sequence). Trimming took off 1 base at V and 0 bases at J, with 11 bases between the two ends.

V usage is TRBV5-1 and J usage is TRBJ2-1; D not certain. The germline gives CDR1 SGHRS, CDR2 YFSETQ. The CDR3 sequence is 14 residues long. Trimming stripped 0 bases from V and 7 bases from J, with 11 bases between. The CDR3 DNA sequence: TGCGCCAGCAGCTTGGGCCTAGACCCAAATGAGCAGTTCTTC. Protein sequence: CASSLGLDPNEQFF.

This chain's CDR3 is CASSFGTGSYTF. The CDR3 DNA reads TGTGCCAGCAGTTTTGGGACAGGGAGCTACACCTTC. V usage is TRBV27 and J usage is TRBJ1-2, with 9 bases identical to TRBD1. There are 12 residues in the CDR3. V was clipped by 3 bases and J by 9 bases; unmatched bases: 2. The germline gives CDR1 MNHEY, CDR2 SMNVEV (reference sequence).

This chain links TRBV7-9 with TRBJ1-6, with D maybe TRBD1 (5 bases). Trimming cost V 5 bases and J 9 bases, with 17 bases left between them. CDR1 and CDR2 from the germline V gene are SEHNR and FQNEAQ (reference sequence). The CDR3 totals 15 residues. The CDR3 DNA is TGTGCCAGCAGCCAACCCGATACCACAGGTTCACCCCTCCACTTT. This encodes CASSQPDTTGSPLHF.

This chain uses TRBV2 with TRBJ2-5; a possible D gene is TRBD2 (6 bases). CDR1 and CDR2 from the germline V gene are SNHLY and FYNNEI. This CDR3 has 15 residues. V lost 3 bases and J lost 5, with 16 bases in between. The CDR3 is CASSDLAGGGETQYF. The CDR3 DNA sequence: TGTGCCAGCAGTGACCTTGCGGGTGGGGGGGAGACCCAGTACTTC.

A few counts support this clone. As DNA, the CDR3 is TGTGCCAGCAGTCACACAGGGGGCATCACAGATACGCAGTATTTT. Its translation is CASSHTGGITDTQYF. The genes are TRBV6-1 and TRBJ2-3, with 9 nucleotides matching TRBD1. Germline V gene sequence: CDR1 MNHNS, CDR2 SASEGT. The V segment lost 5 bases and the J segment 2 bases; nucleotides outside the gene matches: 5. The CDR3 is made up of 15 amino acids.

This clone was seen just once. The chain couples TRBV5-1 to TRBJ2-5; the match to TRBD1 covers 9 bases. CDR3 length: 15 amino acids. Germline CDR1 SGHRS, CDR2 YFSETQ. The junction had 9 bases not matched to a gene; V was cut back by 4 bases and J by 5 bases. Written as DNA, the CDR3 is TGCGCCAGCAGCAACCTACAGGGGGCGCGGGAGACCCAGTACTTC. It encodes CASSNLQGARETQYF.

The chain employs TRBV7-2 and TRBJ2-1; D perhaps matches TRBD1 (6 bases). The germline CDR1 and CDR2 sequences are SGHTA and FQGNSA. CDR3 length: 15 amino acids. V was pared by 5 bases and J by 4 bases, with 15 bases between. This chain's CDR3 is CASSLEGDGYNEQFF. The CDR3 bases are TGTGCCAGCAGCCTAGAGGGGGACGGTTACAATGAGCAGTTCTTC.